Listed below are T cell receptor beta chains from one sample, sequenced in a study of shared clonotypes between healthy human individuals. TCRdb keeps only in-frame clones here, not all; method: immunoSEQ multiplex PCR. The top ten hold approximately 1.1% of the sample, which has approximately 1,500,000 clones, roughly 96% seen once. The material sequenced was naive CD4+ T cells sorted from blood. These TCRs come from a man younger than 40 in good health. Each CDR3 is given with its conserved first and last residue. A D gene is named only where the DNA matches it firmly. Size tells how often a clone was seen (once, few, many) or the class of an expanded clone, and some rows leave it out.

d_call	clone_size	j_call	v_call	cdr3_aa	cdr3_nt
NA	NA	TRBJ2-1	TRBV5-6	CASSLAFWRSNEQFF	TGTGCCAGCAGCTTGGCCTTCTGGCGGTCCAATGAGCAGTTCTTC
TRBD2	NA	TRBJ2-7	TRBV5-1	CASSPLAGAREQYF	TGCGCCAGCAGCCCACTAGCGGGAGCGAGGGAGCAGTACTTC
NA	NA	TRBJ2-5	TRBV9	CASSVRSGVEETQYF	TGTGCCAGCAGCGTACGATCGGGAGTGGAGGAGACCCAGTACTTC
NA	NA	TRBJ2-3	TRBV5-1	CASSLGGGTDTQYF	TGCGCCAGCAGCTTGGGAGGGGGTACAGATACGCAGTATTTT
NA	NA	TRBJ2-3	TRBV25-1	CASSEDRATGTDTQYF	TGTGCCAGCAGTGAAGATAGGGCGACGGGCACAGATACGCAGTATTTT
NA	NA	TRBJ1-1	TRBV7-9	CASSFRVGTEAFF	TGTGCCAGCAGCTTTAGGGTGGGCACTGAAGCTTTCTTT
NA	once	TRBJ2-1	TRBV19	CASKSAGALDNEQFF	TGTGCCAGTAAGTCCGCGGGGGCTTTGGACAATGAGCAGTTCTTC
TRBD2	once	TRBJ2-7	TRBV7-2	CASSLAGIAGGEQYF	TGTGCCAGCAGCTTAGCGGGGATAGCGGGCGGAGAGCAGTACTTC
NA	NA	TRBJ2-7	TRBV2	CASRPGTHSYEQYF	TGTGCCAGCAGACCCGGGACACACTCCTACGAGCAGTACTTC
NA	NA	TRBJ2-1	TRBV5-1	CASLYYQFF	TGCGCCAGTCTATATTATCAGTTCTTC
NA	NA	TRBJ2-5	TRBV11-2	CASSLTGLRAQYF	TGTGCCAGCAGCTTAACAGGACTACGGGCCCAGTACTTC
NA	NA	TRBJ2-3	TRBV5-1	CASSLASDTQYF	TGCGCCAGCAGCTTGGCCTCTGATACGCAGTATTTT
NA	NA	TRBJ2-5	TRBV10-2	CASSEVWESVETQYF	TGCGCCAGCAGTGAGGTGTGGGAGAGTGTAGAGACCCAGTACTTC
NA	NA	TRBJ2-5	TRBV14	CASSRGGGGAGETQYF	TGTGCCAGCAGCAGAGGAGGGGGAGGAGCCGGAGAGACCCAGTACTTC
NA	NA	TRBJ2-7	TRBV28	CASSWGAGAYEQYF	TGTGCCAGCAGTTGGGGGGCAGGGGCCTACGAGCAGTACTTC
TRBD1	NA	TRBJ1-5	TRBV28	CASRIRTGKIFQPQHF	TGTGCCAGCAGAATAAGGACAGGGAAAATTTTTCAGCCCCAGCATTTT
NA	few	TRBJ2-7	TRBV27	CASSRTAVLNEQYF	TGTGCCAGCAGCCGGACGGCGGTCCTGAACGAGCAGTACTTC
TRBD2	NA	TRBJ2-5	TRBV7-2	CASSLSIDTSVRYF	TGTGCCAGCAGCTTATCTATAGACACTAGCGTGCGTTACTTC
NA	NA	TRBJ2-5	TRBV2	CASSVEGGETQYF	TGTGCCAGCAGTGTTGAGGGCGGCGAGACCCAGTACTTC
TRBD1	NA	TRBJ1-1	TRBV7-8	CASSLAGPGQGNTEAFF	TGTGCCAGCAGCTTAGCGGGTCCGGGACAGGGGAACACTGAAGCTTTCTTT
NA	NA	TRBJ2-3	TRBV5-4	CASSLGEVEYF	TGTGCCAGCAGCTTAGGAGAAGTTGAGTATTTT
NA	once	TRBJ2-7	TRBV5-4	CASSLKGYEQYF	TGTGCCAGCAGCTTGAAGGGGTACGAGCAGTACTTC
NA	NA	TRBJ2-1	TRBV14	CASSQDLGYNEQFF	TGTGCCAGCAGCCAAGATCTGGGGTACAATGAGCAGTTCTTC
NA	NA	TRBJ1-1	TRBV29-1	CSVYPEAFF	TGCAGCGTTTACCCTGAAGCTTTCTTT
NA	NA	TRBJ2-1	TRBV5-4	CASSPDISALATTQFF	TGTGCCAGCAGCCCAGACATCTCGGCTCTTGCAACCACGCAGTTCTTC
NA	NA	TRBJ2-1	TRBV9	CASSASEGSYNEQFF	TGTGCCAGCAGCGCCTCTGAAGGGTCCTACAATGAGCAGTTCTTC
TRBD1	once	TRBJ2-7	TRBV6-6	CASSYSKGQGTYEQYF	TGTGCCAGCAGTTACTCGAAGGGACAGGGAACCTACGAGCAGTACTTC
TRBD1	NA	TRBJ1-2	TRBV19	CASSVRDRLHGYTF	TGTGCCAGTAGTGTCCGGGACAGACTCCACGGCTACACCTTC
NA	NA	TRBJ2-7	TRBV5-6	CASRSDYEQYF	TGTGCCAGCAGGTCTGATTACGAGCAGTACTTC
NA	NA	TRBJ1-1	TRBV5-4	CASSHWRQPNTEAFF	TGTGCCAGCAGCCACTGGAGGCAGCCGAACACTGAAGCTTTCTTT
NA	NA	TRBJ2-7	TRBV19	CASSRQGRDEQYF	TGTGCCAGTAGTCGACAGGGGAGGGACGAGCAGTACTTC
TRBD2	NA	TRBJ2-5	TRBV5-1	CASSPAGGESETQYF	TGCGCCAGCAGCCCCGCGGGGGGCGAGTCAGAGACCCAGTACTTC
NA	NA	TRBJ1-1	TRBV19	CASSISGVKAEAFF	TGTGCCAGTAGTATTAGCGGGGTTAAGGCTGAAGCTTTCTTT
NA	NA	TRBJ2-7	TRBV27	CASSLLAVQGSSYEQYF	TGTGCCAGCAGTTTACTGGCGGTCCAGGGAAGCTCCTACGAGCAGTACTTC
NA	NA	TRBJ2-7	TRBV10-1	CASSDEGLRMNF	TGCGCCAGCAGTGACGAGGGTTTAAGGATGAACTTC
NA	NA	TRBJ2-4	TRBV4-3	CASSWDSKNIQYF	TGCGCCAGCAGCTGGGATTCCAAAAACATTCAGTACTTC
NA	NA	TRBJ1-4	TRBV29-1	CSVLGKNEKLFF	TGCAGCGTTTTGGGGAAAAATGAAAAACTGTTTTTT